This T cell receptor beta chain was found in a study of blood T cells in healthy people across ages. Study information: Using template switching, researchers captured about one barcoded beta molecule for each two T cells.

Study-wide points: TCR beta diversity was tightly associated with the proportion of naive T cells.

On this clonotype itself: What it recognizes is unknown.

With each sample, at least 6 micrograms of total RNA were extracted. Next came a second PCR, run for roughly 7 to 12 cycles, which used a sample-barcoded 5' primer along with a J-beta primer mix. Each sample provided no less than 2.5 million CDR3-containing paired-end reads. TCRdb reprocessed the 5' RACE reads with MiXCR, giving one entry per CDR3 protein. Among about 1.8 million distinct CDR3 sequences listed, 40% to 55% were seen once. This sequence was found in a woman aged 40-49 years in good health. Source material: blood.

The CDR3 here is CASSLGAGGQGEQFF. In DNA form, the CDR3 reads TGTGCCAGCAGTCTCGGAGCGGGGGGGCAAGGTGAGCAGTTCTTC. The J gene is TRBJ2-1, the V gene TRBV6-2 or TRBV6-3; 10 positions agree with TRBD2. Germline assignment: CDR1 MNHEY and CDR2 SVGEGT. This CDR3 is built from 15 residues. Losses at the gene ends were 5 bases for V and 9 bases for J; bases not matched to a gene: 10.